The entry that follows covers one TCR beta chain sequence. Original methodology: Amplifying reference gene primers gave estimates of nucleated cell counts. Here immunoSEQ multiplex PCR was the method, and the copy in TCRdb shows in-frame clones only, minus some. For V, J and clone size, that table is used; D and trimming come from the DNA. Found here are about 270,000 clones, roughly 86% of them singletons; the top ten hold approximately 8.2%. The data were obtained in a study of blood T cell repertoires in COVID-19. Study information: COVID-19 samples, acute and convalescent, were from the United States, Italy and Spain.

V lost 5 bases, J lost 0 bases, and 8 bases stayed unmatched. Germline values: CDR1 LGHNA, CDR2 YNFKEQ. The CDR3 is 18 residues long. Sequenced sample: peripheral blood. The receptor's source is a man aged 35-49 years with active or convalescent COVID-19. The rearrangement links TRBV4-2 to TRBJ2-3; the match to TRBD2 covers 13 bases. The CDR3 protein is CASSSRLAGGPSTDTQYF. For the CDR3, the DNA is TGTGCCAGCAGCTCCCGACTAGCGGGAGGTCCTAGCACAGATACGCAGTATTTT.